The text below deals with one TCR beta chain. No antigen is known for it. In TCRdb, the reads were re-called with MiXCR into one record per CDR3 protein. The profile covers some 60,000 distinct CDR3 sequences, with 60% to 80% appearing a single time and less than 2% taken by the ten largest. This CDR3 has 13 amino acids. V lost 5 bases to trimming and J lost 4 bases, with 11 bases between them. The germline CDR1 and CDR2 sequences are SEHNR and FQNEAQ (reference sequence). The data originate from a study of type 1 regulatory T cells. The overall study: T-allo10 is an in vitro-generated, Tr1-enriched CD4 T cell product specific for alloantigen.

This TCR was recovered from a human donor in good health. The chain couples TRBV7-9 to TRBJ2-5; D call uncertain. Sequenced: cultured non-Tr1 T cells, either the whole culture or a sorted T cell fraction (not recorded which). The CDR3 spells CASSPRASETQYF. The CDR3 DNA reads TGTGCCAGCAGCCCGAGAGCATCAGAGACCCAGTACTTC.